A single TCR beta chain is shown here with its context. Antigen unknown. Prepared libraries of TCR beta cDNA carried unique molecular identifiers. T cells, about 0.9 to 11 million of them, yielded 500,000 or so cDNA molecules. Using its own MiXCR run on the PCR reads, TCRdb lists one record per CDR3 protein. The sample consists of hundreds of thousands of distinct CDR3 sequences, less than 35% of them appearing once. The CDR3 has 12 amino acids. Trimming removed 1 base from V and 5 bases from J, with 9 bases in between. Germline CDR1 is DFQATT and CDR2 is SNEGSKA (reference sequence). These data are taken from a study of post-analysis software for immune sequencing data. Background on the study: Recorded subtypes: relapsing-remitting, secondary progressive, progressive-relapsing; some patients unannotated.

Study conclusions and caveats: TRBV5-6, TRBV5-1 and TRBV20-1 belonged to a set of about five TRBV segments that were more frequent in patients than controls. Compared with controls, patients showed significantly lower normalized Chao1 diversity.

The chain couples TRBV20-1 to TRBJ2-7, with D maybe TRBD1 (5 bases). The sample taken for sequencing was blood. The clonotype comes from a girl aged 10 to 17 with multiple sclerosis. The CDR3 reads CSARVRAHEQYF. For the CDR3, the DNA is TGCAGTGCTAGAGTCAGGGCCCACGAGCAGTACTTC.